This record looks at one T cell receptor (beta chain) sequence and its context. Antigen: not known. Germline CDR1 is SGHRS and CDR2 is YFSETQ. The V gene lost 5 bases and the J gene lost 4 bases, with 15 bases spanning the gap. The CDR3 spans 14 residues. Reverse transcription used about 0.45 to 1 ug RNA and random hexamers. With immunoSEQ multiplex PCR, TCR beta CDR3 was amplified across 54 Vbeta and 13 Jbeta. TCRdb independently ran MiXCR on the immunoSEQ multiplex PCR reads; one entry per CDR3 protein. The sample has approximately 230,000 distinct CDR3 sequences, 90% to 95% seen once. CD8+ and CD4+ blood T cells underwent TCR beta sequencing. TEMRA cells were FACS-enriched and CD8+ and CD4+ T cells negatively isolated. This sample was taken from a study of CD8 T cells in Susac syndrome. Study conclusions and caveats: The study conceded that its TCR sequencing and HLA analysis involved relatively few individuals.

The specimen was CD4+ T cells from PBMCs. This TCR derives from a human donor with multiple sclerosis. V usage is TRBV5-1 and J usage is TRBJ1-2; weak D call: TRBD1 (6 bases). The CDR3 nucleotides read TGCGCCAGCAGTATCGCAGGGGAAGGCTATGGCTACACCTTC. It is translated as CASSIAGEGYGYTF.